These T cell receptor beta chains were read from a single sample in a study of vaccination and CD4 T cells after COVID-19. These TCRs' antigens remain unknown. TCRdb processed the PCR reads anew with MiXCR; each CDR3 protein has one entry. This repertoire shows more than 9,000 distinct CDR3 sequences, less than 75% found once; its top ten account for 15% to 20%. Sequencing was performed on CD4+ T cells from blood, cultured in vitro. The receptors here all came from a human donor who had recovered from COVID-19. Each CDR3 is given with its conserved first and last residue. A D gene is named only where the DNA matches it firmly. Only part of the rows carry a size: once, few, many, or a class if the clone is expanded.

d_gene	v_gene	j_gene	abundance	CDR3nt	CDR3aa
.	TRBV11-3	TRBJ2-2	.	TGTGCCAGCAGCTTAGTGCTCCCCGGGGAGCTGTTTTTT	CASSLVLPGELFF
.	TRBV20-1	TRBJ2-2	.	TGCAGTGCTAGACAGCTAAGTGACACCGGGGAGCTGTTTTTT	CSARQLSDTGELFF
.	TRBV24-1	TRBJ1-4	.	TGTGCCACCAGTGACCGAGGGAAGGGTGAAAAACTGTTTTTT	CATSDRGKGEKLFF
.	TRBV7-2	TRBJ1-2	once	TGTGCCAGCAGCCCACCCATGGGGCATGGCTACACCTTC	CASSPPMGHGYTF
.	TRBV25-1	TRBJ1-1	few	TGTGCCAGCAGTGACGGGACTTTTGAAGCTTTCTTT	CASSDGTFEAFF
.	TRBV7-2	TRBJ2-5	few	TGTGCCAGCAGCTTTTCCCCCGAGACCCAGTACTTC	CASSFSPETQYF
TRBD1	TRBV7-6	TRBJ2-5	once	TGTGCCAGCAGCTTATTCGGACAGGGTGAGACCCAGTACTTC	CASSLFGQGETQYF
.	TRBV15	TRBJ1-2	.	TGTGCCACCAGCAGATCCAAGGGCGCCTATGGCTACACCTTC	CATSRSKGAYGYTF
.	TRBV10-3	TRBJ2-5	.	TGTGCCATCAGTGAGTTATCGAGAGGGGAGACCCAGTACTTC	CAISELSRGETQYF
TRBD2	TRBV7-2	TRBJ2-7	few	TGTGCCAGCAGCTTATATGGGACTAGCGGGAACGAGCAGTACTTC	CASSLYGTSGNEQYF
.	TRBV12-3/TRBV12-4	TRBJ2-1	.	TGTGCCAGCAGTTTCTGGGGGGGCATGAACAATGAGCAGTTCTTC	CASSFWGGMNNEQFF
.	TRBV10-1	TRBJ2-5	.	TGCGCCAGCAGTGAGGAGTTTCGACTGCAAGAGACCCAGTACTTC	CASSEEFRLQETQYF
TRBD1	TRBV10-3	TRBJ2-5	few	TGTGCCATCAGTGACCCGGGACAGATTCAAGAGACCCAGTACTTC	CAISDPGQIQETQYF
.	TRBV6-1	TRBJ2-5	.	TGTGCCAGCAGAGGACTAATCCAAGAGACCCAGTACTTC	CASRGLIQETQYF
TRBD2	TRBV30	TRBJ2-3	.	TGTGCCTGGAGTCACAGACTAGCGGGAGAAGCAGATACGCAGTATTTT	CAWSHRLAGEADTQYF
TRBD1	TRBV9	TRBJ2-7	.	TGTGCCAGCAGCGTAGGTGGGACAGATTACGAGCAGTACTTC	CASSVGGTDYEQYF
.	TRBV20-1	TRBJ1-2	.	TGCAGTGCTGGGCCGGGGCTTAACTATGGCTACACCTTC	CSAGPGLNYGYTF
TRBD1	TRBV28	TRBJ1-5	.	TGTGCCAGCACCAAATTGAGGACAGGAGAAAGCAATCAGCCCCAGCATTTT	CASTKLRTGESNQPQHF
TRBD1	TRBV27	TRBJ1-1	.	TGTGCCAGCAGTACCGGACAGGGGAGGACTGAAGCTTTCTTT	CASSTGQGRTEAFF
.	TRBV20-1	TRBJ1-6	.	TGCAGTGCTAGTCCCCAGGGTAATTCACCCCTCCACTTT	CSASPQGNSPLHF
.	TRBV6-5	TRBJ2-7	.	TGTGCCAGCAGTTACGGGACGGCCGCAGGGTACGAGCAGTACTTC	CASSYGTAAGYEQYF
TRBD2	TRBV5-4	TRBJ2-3	.	TGTGCCAGCAGCTTGGCGGGGGGGGGTTCAGATACGCAGTATTTT	CASSLAGGGSDTQYF
TRBD2	TRBV28	TRBJ2-1	.	TGTGCCAGCAGTGCTCTTACCGGGAGGCACAATGAGCAGTTCTTC	CASSALTGRHNEQFF
.	TRBV6-1	TRBJ2-7	.	TGTGCCTCGGGGACAATTTACGAGCAGTACTTC	CASGTIYEQYF
.	TRBV5-1	TRBJ2-7	.	TGCGCCAGCAGCTTACAGGAGGGCGAGCAGTACTTC	CASSLQEGEQYF
TRBD1	TRBV19	TRBJ2-3	few	TGTGCCAGTAGTATCGTCGGACAGGGGTCTCCAGATACGCAGTATTTT	CASSIVGQGSPDTQYF
.	TRBV5-1	TRBJ2-3	.	TGCGCCAGCAACGTTGAGGGCACAGATACGCAGTATTTT	CASNVEGTDTQYF
.	TRBV27	TRBJ2-3	.	TGTGCCAGCAGTTCCGAGTACGGCAGGGACGCACGAGGCACAGATACGCAGTATTTT	CASSSEYGRDARGTDTQYF
TRBD1	TRBV7-2	TRBJ1-1	.	TGTGCCAGCAGGCCATGGGAGGGGGCCTTGAACACTGAAGCTTTCTTT	CASRPWEGALNTEAFF
.	TRBV14	TRBJ1-1	few	TGTGCCAGCAGCCAGTCCGACCGATTCAACACTGAAGCTTTCTTT	CASSQSDRFNTEAFF
.	TRBV7-2	TRBJ1-1	.	TGTGCCAGCAGCTTATGGGGGGGACAGAACACTGAAGCTTTCTTT	CASSLWGGQNTEAFF
.	TRBV7-2	TRBJ1-5	few	TGTGCCAGCAGCCTACTGGGGACCGGGGTAGGTTGGCCCCAGCATTTT	CASSLLGTGVGWPQHF
TRBD1	TRBV6-4	TRBJ1-2	.	TGTGCCAGCAGGGACAGGGTCGGTGGCTACACCTTC	CASRDRVGGYTF
TRBD1	TRBV19	TRBJ1-2	few	TGTGCCAGTAGTGCCGAACAGGGGGAGTTGTATGGCTACACCTTC	CASSAEQGELYGYTF
.	TRBV7-7	TRBJ1-1	.	TGTGCTAGCAGCCTAAGCTTGAACACTGAAGCTTTCTTT	CASSLSLNTEAFF
.	TRBV28	TRBJ1-1	.	TGTGCCAGCAGTTCTCCGGTCACTGAAGCTTTCTTT	CASSSPVTEAFF
.	TRBV19	TRBJ1-2	once	TGTGCCAGTAGTCAGACCCGGGGCTATGGCTACACCTTC	CASSQTRGYGYTF
.	TRBV6-2/TRBV6-3	TRBJ1-5	.	TGTGCCACCCGTGACAGACGAGATCAGCCCCAGCATTTT	CATRDRRDQPQHF
.	TRBV6-5	TRBJ2-5	.	TGTGCCAGCAGTTACGGGGGAGGCGAGACCCAGTACTTC	CASSYGGGETQYF
TRBD2	TRBV5-1	TRBJ2-2	.	TGCGCCAGCAGCTTGGCCAGGACTAGCGGGGGAGAGCTGTTTTTT	CASSLARTSGGELFF
.	TRBV6-2/TRBV6-3	TRBJ1-2	once	TGTGCCAGCACCCCGACAGCAAACTATGGCTACACCTTC	CASTPTANYGYTF
TRBD1	TRBV11-3	TRBJ2-7	.	TGTGCCAGCAGCTTAGTTGGGACAGGAGATTACGAGCAGTACTTC	CASSLVGTGDYEQYF
.	TRBV19	TRBJ1-1	.	TGTGCCAGTAGTATTTCAGGGGACACTGAAGCTTTCTTT	CASSISGDTEAFF
.	TRBV11-3	TRBJ1-1	.	TGTGCCAGCAGCTTATCTACTGGACGGCTGAACACTGAAGCTTTCTTT	CASSLSTGRLNTEAFF
TRBD1	TRBV20-1	TRBJ1-5	few	TGCAGTGCCATGACAGGGGGCAGTCAGCCCCAGCATTTT	CSAMTGGSQPQHF
.	TRBV7-2	TRBJ1-1	few	TGTGCCAGCAGCTTAGGGGGCAGTGAAGCTTTCTTT	CASSLGGSEAFF
.	TRBV5-1	TRBJ1-1	.	TGCGCCAGCAGCCTGGCGGGGGCGAACACTGAAGCTTTCTTT	CASSLAGANTEAFF
.	TRBV11-3	TRBJ2-2	.	TGTGCCAGCCGGGGGTTCGGGGAGCTGTTTTTT	CASRGFGELFF
.	TRBV5-1	TRBJ1-1	.	TGCGCCAGCAGCTTGAGGGGAGGGGAATCGGCTTTCTTT	CASSLRGGESAFF
TRBD1	TRBV20-1	TRBJ2-1	.	TGCAGTGCTAGAGTTGGGACAGGGGGCAGCCTAGCGGGGCCCGGTGAGCAGTTCTTC	CSARVGTGGSLAGPGEQFF
.	TRBV11-3	TRBJ1-1	once	TGTGCCAGCAGCTTAGGCTCCTGGGGTCGTGACACTGAAGCTTTCTTT	CASSLGSWGRDTEAFF
TRBD1	TRBV27	TRBJ1-1	few	TGTGCCAGCAGTTTGCAAACGACAGGGGCGAACACTGAAGCTTTCTTT	CASSLQTTGANTEAFF
.	TRBV5-4	TRBJ2-7	.	TGTGCCAGCAGCTTGGAGGGATACGAGCAGTACTTC	CASSLEGYEQYF
TRBD2	TRBV6-1	TRBJ2-7	.	TGTGCCAGCAGTAAAGCACCCGGGACTAGCGGCCTTGGGGGGTCTTACGAGCAGTACTTC	CASSKAPGTSGLGGSYEQYF